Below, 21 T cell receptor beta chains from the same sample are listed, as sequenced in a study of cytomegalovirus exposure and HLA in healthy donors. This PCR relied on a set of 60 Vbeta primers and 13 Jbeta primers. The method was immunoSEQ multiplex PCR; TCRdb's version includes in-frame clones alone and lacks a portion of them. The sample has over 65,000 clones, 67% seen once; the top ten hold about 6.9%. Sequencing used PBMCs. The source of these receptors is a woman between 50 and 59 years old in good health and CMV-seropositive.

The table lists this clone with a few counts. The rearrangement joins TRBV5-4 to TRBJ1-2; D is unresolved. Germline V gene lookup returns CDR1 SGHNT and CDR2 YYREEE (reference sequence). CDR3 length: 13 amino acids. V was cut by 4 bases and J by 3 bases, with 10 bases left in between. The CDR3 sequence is CASSLNRDYGYTF. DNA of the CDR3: TGTGCCAGCAGCCTAAATCGGGACTATGGCTACACCTTC. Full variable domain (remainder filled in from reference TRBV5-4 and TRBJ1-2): ETGVTQSPTHLIKTRGQQVTLRCSSQSGHNTVSWYQQALGQGPQFIFQYYREEENGRGNFPPRFSGLQFPNYSSELNVNALELDDSALYLCASSLNRDYGYTFGSGTRLTVV.

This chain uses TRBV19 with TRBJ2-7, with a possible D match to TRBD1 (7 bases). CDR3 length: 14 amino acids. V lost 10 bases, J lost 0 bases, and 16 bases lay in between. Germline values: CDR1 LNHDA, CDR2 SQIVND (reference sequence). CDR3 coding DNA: TGTGCCACCTCAGGGGGGAGGAGCTCCTACGAGCAGTACTTC. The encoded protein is CATSGGRSSYEQYF.

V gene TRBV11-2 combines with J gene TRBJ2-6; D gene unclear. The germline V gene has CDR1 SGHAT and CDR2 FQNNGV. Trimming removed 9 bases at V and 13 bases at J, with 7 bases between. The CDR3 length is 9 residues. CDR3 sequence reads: CARTQVLTF. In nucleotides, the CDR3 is TGTGCCAGAACACAGGTCCTGACTTTC.

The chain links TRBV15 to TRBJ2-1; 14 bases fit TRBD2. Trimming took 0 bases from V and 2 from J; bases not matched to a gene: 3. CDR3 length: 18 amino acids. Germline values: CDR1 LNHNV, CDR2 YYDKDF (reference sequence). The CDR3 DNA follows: TGTGCCACCAGCAGAGACAGGACTAGCGGGGGGACCTACAATGAGCAGTTCTTC. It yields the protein CATSRDRTSGGTYNEQFF.

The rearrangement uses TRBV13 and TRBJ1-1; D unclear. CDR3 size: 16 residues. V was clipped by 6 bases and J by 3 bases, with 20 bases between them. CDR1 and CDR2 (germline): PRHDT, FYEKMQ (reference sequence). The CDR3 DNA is TGTGCCAGCAGTCTTAGGTCCGGGGTTGGGGACACTGAAGCTTTCTTT. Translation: CASSLRSGVGDTEAFF.

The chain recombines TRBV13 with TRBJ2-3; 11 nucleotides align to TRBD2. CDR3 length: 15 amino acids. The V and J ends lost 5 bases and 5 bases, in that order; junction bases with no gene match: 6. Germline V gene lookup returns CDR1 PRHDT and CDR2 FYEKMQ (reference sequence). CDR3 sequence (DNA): TGTGCCAGCAGCCTAGCGGGGGGTGGGGGAGATACGCAGTATTTT. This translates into CASSLAGGGGDTQYF. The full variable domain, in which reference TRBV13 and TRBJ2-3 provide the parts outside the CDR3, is AAGVIQSPRHLIKEKRETATLKCYPIPRHDTVYWYQQGPGQDPQFLISFYEKMQSDKGSIPDRFSAQQFSDYHSELNMSSLELGDSALYFCASSLAGGGGDTQYFGPGTRLTVL.

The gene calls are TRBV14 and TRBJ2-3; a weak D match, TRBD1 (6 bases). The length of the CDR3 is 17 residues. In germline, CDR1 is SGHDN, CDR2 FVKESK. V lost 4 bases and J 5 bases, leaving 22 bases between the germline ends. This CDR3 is CASSPPSLGAEGDTQYF. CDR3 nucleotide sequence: TGTGCCAGCAGCCCACCCTCCCTGGGGGCCGAGGGAGATACGCAGTATTTT.

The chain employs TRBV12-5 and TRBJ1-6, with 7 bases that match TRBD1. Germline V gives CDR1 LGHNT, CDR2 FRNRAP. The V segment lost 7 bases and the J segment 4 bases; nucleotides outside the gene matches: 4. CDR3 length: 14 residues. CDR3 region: CASAKGQYNSPLHF. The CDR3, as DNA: TGTGCTAGTGCCAAGGGACAGTATAATTCACCCCTCCACTTT.

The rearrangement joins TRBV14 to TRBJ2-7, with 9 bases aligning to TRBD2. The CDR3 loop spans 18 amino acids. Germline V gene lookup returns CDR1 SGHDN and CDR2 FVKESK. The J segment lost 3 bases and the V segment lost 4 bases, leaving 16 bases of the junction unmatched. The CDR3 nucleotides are TGTGCCAGCAGCCTAAACGTGGGGCGGGGGGGCCTTCGCTACGAGCAGTACTTC. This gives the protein CASSLNVGRGGLRYEQYF. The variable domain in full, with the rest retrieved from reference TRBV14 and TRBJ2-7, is EAGVTQFPSHSVIEKGQTVTLRCDPISGHDNLYWYRRVMGKEIKFLLHFVKESKQDESGMPNNRFLAERTGGTYSTLKVQPAELEDSGVYFCASSLNVGRGGLRYEQYFGPGTRLTVT.

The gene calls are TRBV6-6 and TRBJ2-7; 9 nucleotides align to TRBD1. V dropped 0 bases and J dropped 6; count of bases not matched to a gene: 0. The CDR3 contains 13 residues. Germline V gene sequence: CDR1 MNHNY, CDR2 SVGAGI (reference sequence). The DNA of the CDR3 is TGTGCCAGCAGTTACTCGGACAGGGGCGAGCAGTACGTC. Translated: CASSYSDRGEQYV.

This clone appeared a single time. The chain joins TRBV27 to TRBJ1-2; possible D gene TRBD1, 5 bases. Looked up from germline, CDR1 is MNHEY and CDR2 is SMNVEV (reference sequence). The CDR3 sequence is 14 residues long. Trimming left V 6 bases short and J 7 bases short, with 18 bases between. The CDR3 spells CASRSSGGRVGYTF. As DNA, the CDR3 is TGTGCCAGCAGGTCGAGCGGGGGTAGGGTTGGCTACACCTTC.

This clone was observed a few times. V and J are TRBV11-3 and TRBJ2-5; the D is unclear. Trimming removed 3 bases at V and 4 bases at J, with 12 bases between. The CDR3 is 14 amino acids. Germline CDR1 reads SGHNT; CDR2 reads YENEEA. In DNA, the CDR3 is TGTGCCAGCAGCTTTGATAGTAGAGGAGAGACCCAGTACTTC. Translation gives CASSFDSRGETQYF.

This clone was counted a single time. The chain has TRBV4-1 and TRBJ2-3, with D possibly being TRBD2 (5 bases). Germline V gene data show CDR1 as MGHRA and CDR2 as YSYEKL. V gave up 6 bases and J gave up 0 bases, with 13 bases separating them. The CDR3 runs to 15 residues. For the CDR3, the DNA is TGCGCCAGCAGACTCGGAGGCAGTAGCACAGATACGCAGTATTTT. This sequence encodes CASRLGGSSTDTQYF.

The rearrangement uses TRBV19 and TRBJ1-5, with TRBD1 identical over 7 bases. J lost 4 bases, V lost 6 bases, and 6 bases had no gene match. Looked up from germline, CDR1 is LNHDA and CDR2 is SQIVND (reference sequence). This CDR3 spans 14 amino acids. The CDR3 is CASRAGQTNQPQHF. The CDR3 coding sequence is TGTGCCAGTAGGGCGGGACAGACAAATCAGCCCCAGCATTTT.

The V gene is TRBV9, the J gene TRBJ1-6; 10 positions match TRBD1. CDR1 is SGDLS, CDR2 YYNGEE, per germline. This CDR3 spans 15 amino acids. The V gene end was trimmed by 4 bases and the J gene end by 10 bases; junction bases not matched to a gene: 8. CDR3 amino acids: CASSPWTGGDSPLHF. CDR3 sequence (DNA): TGTGCCAGCAGCCCGTGGACAGGGGGTGACTCACCCCTCCACTTT.

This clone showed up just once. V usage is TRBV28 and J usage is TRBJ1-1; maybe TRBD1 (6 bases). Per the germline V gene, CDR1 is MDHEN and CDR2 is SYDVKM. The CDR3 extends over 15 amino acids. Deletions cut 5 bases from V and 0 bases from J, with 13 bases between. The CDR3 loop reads CASSTEDRLNTEAFF. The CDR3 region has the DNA TGTGCCAGCAGTACCGAGGACAGACTGAACACTGAAGCTTTCTTT.

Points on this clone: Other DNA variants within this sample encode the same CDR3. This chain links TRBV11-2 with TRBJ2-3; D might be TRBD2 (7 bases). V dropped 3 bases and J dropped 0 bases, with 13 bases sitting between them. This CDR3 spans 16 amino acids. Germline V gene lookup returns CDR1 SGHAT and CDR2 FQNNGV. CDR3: CASSFLRGASTDTQYF. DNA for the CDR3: TGTGCCAGCAGCTTCCTCCGGGGGGCCAGCACAGATACGCAGTATTTT.

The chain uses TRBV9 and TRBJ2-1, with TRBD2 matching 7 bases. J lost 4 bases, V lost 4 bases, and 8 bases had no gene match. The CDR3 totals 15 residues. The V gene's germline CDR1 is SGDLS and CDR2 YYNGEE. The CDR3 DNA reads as TGTGCCAGCAGCAGCGGGACGAACTTATACAATGAGCAGTTCTTC. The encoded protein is CASSSGTNLYNEQFF. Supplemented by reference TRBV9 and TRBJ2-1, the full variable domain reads DSGVTQTPKHLITATGQRVTLRCSPRSGDLSVYWYQQSLDQGLQFLIQYYNGEERAKGNILERFSAQQFPDLHSELNLSSLELGDSALYFCASSSGTNLYNEQFFGPGTRLTVL.

CDR3 DNA sequence: TGCGCCAGCAGCCCGGGGACAGGGGACGGGTCAAACATTCAGTACTTC. Its translation: CASSPGTGDGSNIQYF. The V gene is TRBV5-1, the J gene TRBJ2-4; 10 bases align to TRBD1. Unmatched junction bases numbered 10, after V lost 4 bases and J lost 6 bases. Germline loops: CDR1 SGHRS, CDR2 YFSETQ. CDR3 size: 16 residues.

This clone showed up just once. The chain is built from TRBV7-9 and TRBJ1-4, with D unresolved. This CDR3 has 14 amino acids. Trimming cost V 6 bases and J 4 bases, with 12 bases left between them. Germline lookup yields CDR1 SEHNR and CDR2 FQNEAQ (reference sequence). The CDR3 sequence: CASSRSGSNEKLFF. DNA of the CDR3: TGTGCCAGCAGTCGTAGCGGTAGTAATGAAAAACTGTTTTTT. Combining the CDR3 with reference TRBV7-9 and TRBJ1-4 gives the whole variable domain DTGVSQNPRHKITKRGQNVTFRCDPISEHNRLYWYRQTLGQGPEFLTYFQNEAQLEKSRLLSDRFSAERPKGSFSTLEIQRTEQGDSAMYLCASSRSGSNEKLFFGSGTQLSVL.

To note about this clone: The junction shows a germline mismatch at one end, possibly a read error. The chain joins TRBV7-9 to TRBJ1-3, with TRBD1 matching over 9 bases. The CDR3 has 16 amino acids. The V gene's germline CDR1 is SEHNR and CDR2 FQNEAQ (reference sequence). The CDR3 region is CSSSPLGLGQGNTIYF. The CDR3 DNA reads TGTTCCAGCAGCCCTTTGGGGTTGGGACAGGGTAACACCATATATTTT.